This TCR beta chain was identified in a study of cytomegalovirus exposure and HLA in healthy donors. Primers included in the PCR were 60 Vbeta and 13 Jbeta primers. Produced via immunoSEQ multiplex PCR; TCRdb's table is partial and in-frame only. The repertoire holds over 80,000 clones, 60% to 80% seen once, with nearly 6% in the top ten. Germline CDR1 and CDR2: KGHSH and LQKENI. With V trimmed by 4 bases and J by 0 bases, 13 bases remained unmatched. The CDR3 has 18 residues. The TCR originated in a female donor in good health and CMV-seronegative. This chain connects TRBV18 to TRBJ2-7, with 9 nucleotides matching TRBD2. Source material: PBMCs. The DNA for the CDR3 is TGTGCCAGCTCACTCGTACACCCGGGACTAGCCGGCTCCTACGAGCAGTACTTC. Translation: CASSLVHPGLAGSYEQYF.